A selection of T cell receptor beta chains follows, all from one sample in a study of blood T cell repertoires in COVID-19. Generated by immunoSEQ multiplex PCR, the TCRdb table keeps only in-frame clones and is missing some. The sample lists roughly 150,000 clones, roughly four fifths occurring once. The sequenced sample was peripheral blood. These receptors all stem from an elderly woman with acute or convalescent COVID-19. Each CDR3 is given with its conserved first and last residue. The D gene is left open where the match is weak. Part of the rows lack a size; the others show once, few, many or a class for expanded clones.

D	V	size	J	DNA	CDR3
TRBD1	TRBV2	-	TRBJ1-5	TGTGCCAGCAGTCGGACAGGGGGCTATCAGCCCCAGCATTTT	CASSRTGGYQPQHF
-	TRBV7-8	-	TRBJ1-1	TGTGCCAGCAGCTTAGGGAGACCTGGGAACACTGAAGCTTTCTTT	CASSLGRPGNTEAFF
TRBD2	TRBV9	-	TRBJ2-2	TGTGCCAGCAGCGTACAAAGCTGGGGGGGACTCACCGGGGAGCTGTTTTTT	CASSVQSWGGLTGELFF
-	TRBV6-5	-	TRBJ2-7	TGTGCCAGCAGTACCGGGAGACAACCATACGAGCAGTACTTC	CASSTGRQPYEQYF
-	TRBV19	-	TRBJ1-5	TGTGCCAGTAGTATAGGGGGGCCCAATCAGCCCCAGCATTTT	CASSIGGPNQPQHF
-	TRBV29-1	-	TRBJ2-1	TGCAGCGTTGCTGATGACAGGTACAATGAGCAGTTCTTC	CSVADDRYNEQFF
-	TRBV2	-	TRBJ2-5	TGTGCCAGCAGTGAAGATTTGGCAAAACGCGGGACCCAGTACTTC	CASSEDLAKRGTQYF
-	TRBV27	-	TRBJ2-7	TGTGCCAGCAGGCGACAGCAAAACTACGAGCAGTACTTC	CASRRQQNYEQYF
TRBD1	TRBV18	-	TRBJ1-1	TGTGCCAGCTCACCGATTTCCGGGACAGGGACTGAAGCTTTCTTT	CASSPISGTGTEAFF
-	TRBV7-6	-	TRBJ1-1	TGTGCCAGCAGCTTAACTTTCAGGGTCACTGAAGCTTTCTTT	CASSLTFRVTEAFF
-	TRBV9	-	TRBJ1-2	TGTGCCAGCAGCGTAGGACGACAGGCTTACTATGGCTACACCTTC	CASSVGRQAYYGYTF
-	TRBV11-3	once	TRBJ2-5	TGTGCCAGCAGCTTGGAGATTGATGAGACCCAGTACTTC	CASSLEIDETQYF
TRBD2	TRBV2	-	TRBJ2-4	TGTGCCAGCAGTGAGGGAGGGCCCGGGGACATTCAGTACTTC	CASSEGGPGDIQYF
TRBD1	TRBV19	once	TRBJ1-5	TGTGCCAGTAGAAACCCGGGACAGGGCACCAATCAGCCCCAGCATTTT	CASRNPGQGTNQPQHF
TRBD2	TRBV18	few	TRBJ2-1	TGTGCCAGCTCACGAGCGGGGGCGATGGATGAGCAGTTCTTC	CASSRAGAMDEQFF
TRBD1	TRBV5-1	-	TRBJ2-7	TGCGCCAGCAAACCAGCAGGGGGCAACTACGAGCAGTACTTC	CASKPAGGNYEQYF
-	TRBV7-8	-	TRBJ2-7	TGTGCCAGCAGCTTAACGTCGGACGAGCAGTACTTC	CASSLTSDEQYF
TRBD1	TRBV6-2/TRBV6-3	-	TRBJ1-6	TGTGCCAGCAGTCCCAGGGGGAGCTCCTATAATTCACCCCTCCACTTT	CASSPRGSSYNSPLHF
-	TRBV2	many	TRBJ1-1	TGTGCCAGCACCTCGGGGGGGTTGCGGGAGACTGAAGCTTTCTTT	CASTSGGLRETEAFF
TRBD2	TRBV30	-	TRBJ2-3	TGTGCCGGGAGCTCGGGGGGGTCAGATACGCAGTATTTT	CAGSSGGSDTQYF
TRBD2	TRBV11-3	-	TRBJ2-1	TGTGCCAGCAGCTTAGGAACTAGCGTGAACAATGAGCAGTTCTTC	CASSLGTSVNNEQFF
-	TRBV6-5	-	TRBJ1-2	TGTGCCAGCAGAGACGGGGGGATAAGCTACACCTTC	CASRDGGISYTF
TRBD1	TRBV29-1	-	TRBJ1-5	TGCAGCGTTATACAGGGGGGGATGGATCAGCCCCAGCATTTT	CSVIQGGMDQPQHF
TRBD1	TRBV3-1/TRBV3-2	-	TRBJ1-1	TGTGCCAGCAGCCAAGCGACAGGGTCCACTGAAGCTTTCTTT	CASSQATGSTEAFF
-	TRBV9	-	TRBJ1-3	TGTGCCAGCAGCGTAAGCGGAGGGGGGGACACCATATATTTT	CASSVSGGGDTIYF
TRBD1	TRBV6-1	few	TRBJ2-7	TGTGCCAGCAGTGATGGGGACAGCTCCTACGAGCAGTACTTC	CASSDGDSSYEQYF
-	TRBV21-1	-	TRBJ2-7	TGTGCCTCCAGGGGGGTACGGCGGAACTCCTACGAGCAGTACTTC	CASRGVRRNSYEQYF
-	TRBV28	-	TRBJ1-2	TGTGCCAGCAGGAAGACAGTACGCTATGGCTACACCTTC	CASRKTVRYGYTF
TRBD1	TRBV19	-	TRBJ1-5	TGTGCCAGTAGTAGACTTCGACTTGGAACCGACAGGGCTGGTTATCAGCCCCAGCATTTT	CASSRLRLGTDRAGYQPQHF
TRBD1	TRBV3-1/TRBV3-2	-	TRBJ2-6	TGTGCCAGCAGCCATGCATGGACAGGGAGCTCTGGGGCCAACGTCCTGACTTTC	CASSHAWTGSSGANVLTF
TRBD2	TRBV4-3	-	TRBJ2-2	TGCGCCAGCAGCCAAGAAACTGGCGGGGGGACCGGGGAGCTGTTTTTT	CASSQETGGGTGELFF
TRBD1	TRBV19	-	TRBJ1-5	TGTGCCAGTAGAACTACAGGGGCCCGGGGTCAGCCCCAGCATTTT	CASRTTGARGQPQHF
TRBD2	TRBV7-9	-	TRBJ2-5	TGTGCCAGCAGCCCCGGACTAGCGGGGGGCCTGGGCCAAGAGACCCAGTACTTC	CASSPGLAGGLGQETQYF
TRBD1	TRBV10-3	-	TRBJ1-2	TGTGCCATCAGGACAGGGGATAACTATGGCTACACCTTC	CAIRTGDNYGYTF
TRBD1	TRBV25-1	-	TRBJ2-7	TGTGCCAGCGAGGGACAGGGAGTACCCTACGAGCAGTACTTC	CASEGQGVPYEQYF
TRBD1	TRBV6-5	-	TRBJ1-1	TGTGCCAGCAGTACTGTAGGGGGCCCTGAAGCTTTCTTT	CASSTVGGPEAFF
TRBD1	TRBV10-3	-	TRBJ2-3	TGTGCCATCAGGGGGGACAGGGAATTGAGAGATACGCAGTATTTT	CAIRGDRELRDTQYF
-	TRBV7-2	-	TRBJ1-5	TGTGCCAGCAGCTTAGTAGTTAATAGCAATCAGCCCCAGCATTTT	CASSLVVNSNQPQHF
-	TRBV9	-	TRBJ1-5	TGTGCCAGCAGCGTGGGACGGGCGGGACAGCCCCAGCATTTT	CASSVGRAGQPQHF
-	TRBV4-2	-	TRBJ2-1	TGTGCCAGCAGCAACCGGGACAATCAGTTCTTC	CASSNRDNQFF
TRBD1	TRBV29-1	-	TRBJ1-5	TGCAGCGTGGGACCAACCGGGACAGGGGGCTTGTCAGTTGGTCAGCCCCAGCATTTT	CSVGPTGTGGLSVGQPQHF
-	TRBV18	few	TRBJ1-3	TGTGCCAGCTCCCAGCTCGGGTCGACTGGAAACACCATATATTTT	CASSQLGSTGNTIYF
TRBD2	TRBV5-1	-	TRBJ2-1	TGCGCCAGCAGCTGGGGACTAGTTTCGGATGAGCAGTTCTTC	CASSWGLVSDEQFF
TRBD1	TRBV6-2/TRBV6-3	-	TRBJ1-5	TGTGCCAGCAGTTCGCCTCCGGGACAGGGGGGCCAGCCCCAGCATTTT	CASSSPPGQGGQPQHF
TRBD1	TRBV2	-	TRBJ1-5	TGTGCCAGCAGAGCCGGGACAGGGAGTTCCCAGCCCCAGCATTTT	CASRAGTGSSQPQHF
-	TRBV2	-	TRBJ1-1	TGTGCCAGCAGTCTTAACCGACAACCTAACACTGAAGCTTTCTTT	CASSLNRQPNTEAFF
TRBD1	TRBV30	-	TRBJ1-1	TGTGCCTGGGGGGCAGGGACAGGGAGCAGGGGAGCTTTCTTT	CAWGAGTGSRGAFF
-	TRBV5-1	-	TRBJ2-3	TGCGCCAGCAGCTTGGTAGCCCTTCTCGGAGATACGCAGTATTTT	CASSLVALLGDTQYF
TRBD1	TRBV29-1	-	TRBJ2-7	TGCAGCGTTGAGGGACAGGGGGCCTACGAGCAGTACTTC	CSVEGQGAYEQYF
-	TRBV11-2	-	TRBJ1-5	TGTGCCAGCAGCTGGGGAGGGGATCAGCCCCAGCATTTT	CASSWGGDQPQHF
-	TRBV28	-	TRBJ2-2	TGTGCCAGCGTGTCGGGAGAGCGTGCCGGGGAGCTGTTTTTT	CASVSGERAGELFF